The T cell receptor (beta chain) under discussion was sequenced for a study of blood T cell repertoires in COVID-19. The method was immunoSEQ multiplex PCR; TCRdb's version includes in-frame clones alone and lacks a portion of them. Here the sample spans approximately 200,000 clones, around 80% being singletons. Sequences were obtained from peripheral blood. The receptor was isolated from a woman aged 60-75 years who had recovered from COVID-19.

In DNA, the CDR3 is TGTGCCAGCAGCCTGACTAGGGATGAGCAGTACTTC. Protein product: CASSLTRDEQYF. The V and J genes are TRBV14 and TRBJ2-7, with a weak D call TRBD2 (6 bases). CDR1 SGHDN and CDR2 FVKESK come from the germline V gene. The V end was cut by 4 bases, the J end by 7 bases, with 11 bases between. The CDR3 runs to 12 residues.